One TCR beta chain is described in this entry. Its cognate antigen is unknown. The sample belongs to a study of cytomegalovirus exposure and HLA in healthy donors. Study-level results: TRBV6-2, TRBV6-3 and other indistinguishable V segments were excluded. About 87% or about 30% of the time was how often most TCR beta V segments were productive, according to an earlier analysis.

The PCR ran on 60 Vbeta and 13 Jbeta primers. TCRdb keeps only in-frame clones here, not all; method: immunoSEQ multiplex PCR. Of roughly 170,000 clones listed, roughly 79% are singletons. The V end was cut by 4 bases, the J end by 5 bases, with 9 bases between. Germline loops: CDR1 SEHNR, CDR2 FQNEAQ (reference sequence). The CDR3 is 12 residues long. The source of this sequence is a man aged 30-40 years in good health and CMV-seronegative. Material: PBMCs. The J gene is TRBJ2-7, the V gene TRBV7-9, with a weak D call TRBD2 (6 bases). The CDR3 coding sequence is TGTGCCAGCAGCTGGCGGAGGGACGAGCAGTACTTC. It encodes CASSWRRDEQYF.